The T cell receptor beta chain under discussion was sequenced for a study of blood T cell repertoires in COVID-19. At the level of the study: PBMCs, B-cell-depleted T cells, or T cells provided the cDNA or gDNA that made up the material.

Produced via immunoSEQ multiplex PCR; TCRdb's table is partial and in-frame only. The table records roughly 180,000 clones, roughly four fifths of them present only once. Individuals drawn from around 24 US areas were about 18 to 90 years old. Cohorts were determined from participant-reported clinical history. Two negative PCRs, clearance, or symptom resolution were required of recovered Cohort 3 donors. The CDR3 runs to 16 residues. The V gene's germline CDR1 is ENHRY and CDR2 SYGVKD. V trimming: 5 bases; J trimming: 4 bases; junction bases outside the gene matches: 13. The receptor was isolated from a man in his forties who had recovered from COVID-19. Sequencing was done on a sample of PBMCs or T cells enriched from blood (not recorded which). This chain connects TRBV10-3 to TRBJ1-2; 7 positions agree with TRBD1. CDR3 amino acids: CAISRDIGQVGYGYTF. DNA of the CDR3: TGTGCCATCAGTCGCGATATTGGACAGGTCGGCTATGGCTACACCTTC.